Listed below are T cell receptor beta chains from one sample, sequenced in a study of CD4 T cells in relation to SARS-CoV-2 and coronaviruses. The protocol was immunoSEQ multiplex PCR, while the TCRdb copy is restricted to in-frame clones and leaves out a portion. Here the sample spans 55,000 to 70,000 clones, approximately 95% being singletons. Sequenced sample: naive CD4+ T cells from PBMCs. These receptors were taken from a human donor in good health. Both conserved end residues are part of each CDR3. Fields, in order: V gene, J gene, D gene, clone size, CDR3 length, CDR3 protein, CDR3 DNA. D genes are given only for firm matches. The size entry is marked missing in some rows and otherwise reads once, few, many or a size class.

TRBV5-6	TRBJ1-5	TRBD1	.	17	CASRPWTGGGRHQPQHF	TGTGCCAGCAGACCTTGGACAGGGGGGGGGAGACATCAGCCCCAGCATTTT
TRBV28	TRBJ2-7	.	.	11	CASSFRYEQYF	TGTGCCAGCAGTTTCAGGTACGAGCAGTACTTC
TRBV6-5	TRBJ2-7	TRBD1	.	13	CASSSDRFDEQYF	TGTGCCAGCAGTTCGGACAGGTTCGACGAGCAGTACTTC
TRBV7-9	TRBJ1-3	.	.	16	CASSLVIDSQGNTIYF	TGTGCCAGCAGCTTAGTGATTGACTCCCAAGGAAACACCATATATTTT
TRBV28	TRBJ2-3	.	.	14	CASSLAGTTDTQYF	TGTGCCAGCAGTTTAGCAGGGACGACAGATACGCAGTATTTT
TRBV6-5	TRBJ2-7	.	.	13	CASSLTGLYEQYF	TGTGCCAGCTCGTTGACAGGACTATACGAGCAGTACTTC
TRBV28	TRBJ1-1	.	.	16	CASSLRGPPRNTEAFF	TGTGCCAGCAGTTTGCGGGGGCCACCGAGGAACACTGAAGCTTTCTTT
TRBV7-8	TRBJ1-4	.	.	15	CASRRDPATNEKLFF	TGTGCCAGCAGACGTGACCCCGCAACTAATGAAAAACTGTTTTTT
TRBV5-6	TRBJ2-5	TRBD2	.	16	CASSLTSGVYQETQYF	TGTGCCAGCAGCTTGACTAGCGGTGTGTACCAAGAGACCCAGTACTTC
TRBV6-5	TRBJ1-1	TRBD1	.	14	CASSYRGRETEAFF	TGTGCCAGCAGTTACAGGGGGCGGGAAACTGAAGCTTTCTTT
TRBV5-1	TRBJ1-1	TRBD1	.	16	CASSLLPGQDHTEAFF	TGCGCCAGCAGTCTCCTTCCGGGACAGGACCACACTGAAGCTTTCTTT
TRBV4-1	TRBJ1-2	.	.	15	CASSQKDPYPYGYTF	TGCGCCAGCAGCCAGAAGGACCCCTACCCGTATGGCTACACCTTC
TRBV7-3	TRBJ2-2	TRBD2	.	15	CASRTAGGSTGELFF	TGTGCCAGCAGGACAGCGGGAGGAAGCACCGGGGAGCTGTTTTTT
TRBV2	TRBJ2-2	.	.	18	CASSEAAQGLANTGELFF	TGTGCCAGCAGTGAAGCGGCCCAGGGGCTCGCGAACACCGGGGAGCTGTTTTTT
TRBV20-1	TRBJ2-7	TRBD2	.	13	CSASRAGAYEQYF	TGCAGTGCTAGTCGGGCGGGAGCCTACGAGCAGTACTTC
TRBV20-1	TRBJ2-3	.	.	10	CSAITDTQYF	TGCAGTGCTATCACAGATACGCAGTATTTT
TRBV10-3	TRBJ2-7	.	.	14	CAISESRGLYEQYF	TGTGCCATCAGTGAGTCGAGAGGACTCTACGAGCAGTACTTC
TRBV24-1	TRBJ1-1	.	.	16	CATSDSGREEDTEAFF	TGTGCCACCAGTGATAGTGGCAGGGAAGAAGACACTGAAGCTTTCTTT
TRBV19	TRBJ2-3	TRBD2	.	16	CASSIGLAASTDTQYF	TGTGCCAGTAGTATTGGACTAGCAGCTAGCACAGATACGCAGTATTTT
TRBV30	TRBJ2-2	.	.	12	CAWKQNTGELFF	TGTGCCTGGAAGCAGAACACCGGGGAGCTGTTTTTT
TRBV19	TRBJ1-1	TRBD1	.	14	CASSSDRVNTEAFF	TGTGCCAGTAGTTCGGACAGGGTGAACACTGAAGCTTTCTTT
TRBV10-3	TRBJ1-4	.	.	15	CAISESGSPNEKLFF	TGTGCCATCAGTGAGTCAGGCAGTCCAAATGAAAAACTGTTTTTT
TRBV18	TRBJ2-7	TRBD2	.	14	CASSRAGEGNEQYF	TGTGCCAGCTCACGCGCGGGAGAGGGGAACGAGCAGTACTTC
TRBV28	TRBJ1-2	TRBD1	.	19	CASSDVAGTGGGLWGGYTF	TGTGCCAGCAGTGATGTCGCGGGGACAGGGGGCGGACTTTGGGGAGGCTACACCTTC
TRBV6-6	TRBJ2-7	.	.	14	CASSYPDGLYEQYF	TGTGCCAGCAGTTACCCCGACGGCCTCTACGAGCAGTACTTC
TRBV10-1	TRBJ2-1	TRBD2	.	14	CASSKPGLANEQFF	TGCGCCAGCAGTAAACCGGGACTAGCTAATGAGCAGTTCTTC
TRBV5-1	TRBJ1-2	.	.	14	CASSPTRSKYGYTF	TGCGCCAGCAGCCCCACTAGGAGTAAATATGGCTACACCTTC
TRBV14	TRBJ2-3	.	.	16	CASSQLGTPRTDTQYF	TGTGCCAGCAGCCAACTCGGCACCCCTCGCACAGATACGCAGTATTTT
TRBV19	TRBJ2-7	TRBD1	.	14	CASRDRGRTDEQYF	TGTGCCAGTAGGGACAGGGGGCGTACCGACGAGCAGTACTTC
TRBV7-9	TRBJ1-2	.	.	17	CASSFGYSGTGNYGYTF	TGTGCCAGCAGCTTCGGTTATTCAGGGACGGGTAACTATGGCTACACCTTC
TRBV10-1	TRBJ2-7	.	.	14	CASSELGRGDEQYF	TGCGCCAGCAGTGAGTTGGGCAGGGGTGACGAGCAGTACTTC
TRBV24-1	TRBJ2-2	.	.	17	CATSEFTAGGYTGELFF	TGTGCCACCAGTGAATTCACAGCCGGGGGCTACACCGGGGAGCTGTTTTTT
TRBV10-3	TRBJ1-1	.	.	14	CAIYGGRGDTEAFF	TGTGCCATTTATGGGGGACGCGGGGACACTGAAGCTTTCTTT
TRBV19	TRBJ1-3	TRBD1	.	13	CATRGQIGNTIYF	TGTGCCACGAGGGGGCAAATTGGAAACACCATATATTTT
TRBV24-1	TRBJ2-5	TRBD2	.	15	CATSGGGGTRETQYF	TGTGCCACCAGTGGAGGCGGGGGTACCCGGGAGACCCAGTACTTC
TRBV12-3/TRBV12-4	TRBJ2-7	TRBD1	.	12	CASRTGTYEQYF	TGTGCCAGCAGGACAGGGACCTACGAGCAGTACTTC
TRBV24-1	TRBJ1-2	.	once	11	CATSDSRGYTF	TGTGCCACCAGTGACAGTCGCGGCTACACCTTC
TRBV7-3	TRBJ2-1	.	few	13	CASSLGGWDEQFF	TGTGCCAGCAGCTTAGGAGGTTGGGATGAGCAGTTCTTC
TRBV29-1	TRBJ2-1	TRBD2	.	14	CSSPLAGASDEQFF	TGCAGCAGCCCTCTAGCGGGAGCTTCCGATGAGCAGTTCTTC
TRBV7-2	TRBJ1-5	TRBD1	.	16	CALRDRPYYSNQPQHF	TGTGCCCTCCGGGACAGGCCCTATTATAGCAATCAGCCCCAGCATTTT
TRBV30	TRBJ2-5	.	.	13	CAWSVLPGMTQYF	TGTGCCTGGAGTGTATTGCCGGGGATGACCCAGTACTTC
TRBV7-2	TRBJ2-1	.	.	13	CARANSRDNEQFF	TGTGCCAGGGCAAATAGCAGGGACAATGAGCAGTTCTTC
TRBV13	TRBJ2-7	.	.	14	CASSSDYVSYEQYF	TGTGCCAGCAGCTCCGACTACGTCTCCTACGAGCAGTACTTC
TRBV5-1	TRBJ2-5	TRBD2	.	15	CASSFTGTSGETQYF	TGCGCCAGCAGCTTTACCGGGACTAGCGGAGAGACCCAGTACTTC
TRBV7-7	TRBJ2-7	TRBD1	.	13	CASSAGTGGEQYF	TGTGCTAGCAGCGCCGGGACAGGGGGCGAGCAGTACTTC
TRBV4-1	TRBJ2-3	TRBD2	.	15	CASSQGLAGGDTQYF	TGCGCCAGCAGCCAAGGGCTAGCGGGGGGTGATACGCAGTATTTT
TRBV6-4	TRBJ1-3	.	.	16	CATTNRAISSGNTIYF	TGTGCCACCACGAACAGGGCAATAAGCTCTGGAAACACCATATATTTT
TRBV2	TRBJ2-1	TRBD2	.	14	CASRPSGAYNEQFF	TGTGCCAGTAGACCTAGCGGCGCCTACAATGAGCAGTTCTTC
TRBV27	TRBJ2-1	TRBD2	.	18	CASSHLSLLAGRGNEQFF	TGTGCCAGCAGTCACCTGAGCCTACTAGCGGGGAGGGGGAATGAGCAGTTCTTC
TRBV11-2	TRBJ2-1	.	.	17	CASSLDGRLSSYNEQFF	TGTGCCAGCAGCTTAGACGGCCGCTTGAGCTCCTACAATGAGCAGTTCTTC
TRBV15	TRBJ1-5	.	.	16	CATSRDYAGSNQPQHF	TGTGCCACCAGCAGAGATTATGCAGGGAGCAATCAGCCCCAGCATTTT
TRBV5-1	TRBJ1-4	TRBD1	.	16	CASSLGRDRGSGSLFF	TGCGCCAGCAGCTTGGGTCGGGACAGGGGGAGTGGATCACTGTTTTTT
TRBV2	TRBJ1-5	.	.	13	CASSRQGSQPQHF	TGTGCCAGCAGCCGCCAGGGTAGTCAGCCCCAGCATTTT
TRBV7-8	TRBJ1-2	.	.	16	CASSSSLGGRNYGYTF	TGTGCCAGCAGCTCCTCACTGGGGGGGCGTAACTATGGCTACACCTTC
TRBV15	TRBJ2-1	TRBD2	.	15	CATSRGGTSDNEQFF	TGTGCCACCAGCAGAGGCGGGACTAGCGACAATGAGCAGTTCTTC
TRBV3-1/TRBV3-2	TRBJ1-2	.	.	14	CASSQTEAQGGYTF	TGTGCCAGCAGCCAAACAGAGGCACAGGGAGGCTACACCTTC
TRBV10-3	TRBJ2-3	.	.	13	CAISEFRADTQYF	TGTGCCATCAGTGAGTTCAGGGCAGATACGCAGTATTTT
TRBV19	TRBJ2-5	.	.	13	CASSHLEQETQYF	TGTGCCAGTAGTCATCTAGAGCAAGAGACCCAGTACTTC
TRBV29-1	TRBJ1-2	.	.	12	CSAPGQSYGYTF	TGCAGCGCCCCGGGACAAAGCTATGGCTACACCTTC
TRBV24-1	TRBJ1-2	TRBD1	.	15	CATSDLGQGGYGYTF	TGTGCCACCAGTGATTTAGGACAGGGCGGCTATGGCTACACCTTC